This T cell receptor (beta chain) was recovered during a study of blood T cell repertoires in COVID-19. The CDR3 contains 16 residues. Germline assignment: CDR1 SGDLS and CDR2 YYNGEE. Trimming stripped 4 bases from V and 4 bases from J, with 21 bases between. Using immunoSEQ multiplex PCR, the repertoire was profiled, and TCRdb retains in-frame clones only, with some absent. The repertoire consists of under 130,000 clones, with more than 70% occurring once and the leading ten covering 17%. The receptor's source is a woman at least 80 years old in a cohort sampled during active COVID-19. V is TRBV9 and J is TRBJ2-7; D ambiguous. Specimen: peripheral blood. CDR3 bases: TGTGCCAGCAGCACCGATTCGACCCGAGCGCGGTACGAGCAGTACTTC. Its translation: CASSTDSTRARYEQYF.